The 22 T cell receptor beta chains below all came from one sample that was sequenced in a study of cytomegalovirus exposure and HLA in healthy donors. Using immunoSEQ multiplex PCR, the repertoire was profiled, and TCRdb retains in-frame clones only, with some absent. The sample lists under 250,000 clones, about nine tenths occurring once. What was sequenced was PBMCs. Receptor source: a woman aged 18-29 years in good health and CMV-seronegative.

The chain employs TRBV18 and TRBJ1-1; tentatively, D is TRBD1 (6 bases). V dropped 4 bases and J dropped 3 bases, with 12 bases sitting between them. The CDR3 covers 14 residues. The germline CDR1 and CDR2 sequences are KGHSH and LQKENI. As DNA, the CDR3 is TGTGCCAGCTCACTGCAGGGGTTGGACACTGAAGCTTTCTTT. Its translation: CASSLQGLDTEAFF.

The gene calls are TRBV6-5 and TRBJ2-2; tentatively, D is TRBD1 (5 bases). CDR1 and CDR2 (germline): MNHEY, SVGAGI. CDR3 length: 13 residues. The V gene lost 5 bases and the J gene lost 4 bases, with 8 bases spanning the gap. DNA for the CDR3: TGTGCCAGCAGTCAAACAGGCACCGGGGAGCTGTTTTTT. Translated: CASSQTGTGELFF.

The chain couples TRBV19 to TRBJ1-2; 8 bases map to TRBD1. Per the germline V gene, CDR1 is LNHDA and CDR2 is SQIVND (reference sequence). The CDR3 has 13 amino acids. V lost 5 bases, J lost 4 bases, and 3 bases stayed unmatched. The DNA for the CDR3 is TGTGCCAGTAGTGGGACAGGACTCTATGGCTACACCTTC. Its translation is CASSGTGLYGYTF.

The rearrangement joins TRBV4-1 to TRBJ2-2; TRBD1 might be the D (5 bases). Trimming took off 7 bases at V and 2 bases at J, with 11 bases between the two ends. This CDR3 contains 14 residues. CDR1 MGHRA and CDR2 YSYEKL come from the germline V gene. The CDR3 coding sequence is TGCGCCAGCAAAGGGGCATCCAACACCGGGGAGCTGTTTTTT. Protein sequence: CASKGASNTGELFF.

This rearrangement joins TRBV12-5 to TRBJ1-1, with D unresolved. V lost 5 bases and J 1 base, leaving 11 bases between the germline ends. Germline V gene lookup returns CDR1 LGHNT and CDR2 FRNRAP. CDR3 length: 14 residues. CDR3 in amino acids: CASGAPSRNTEAFF. The CDR3 coding sequence is TGTGCTAGTGGTGCCCCTTCGAGGAACACTGAAGCTTTCTTT.

This clone was counted a single time. V gene TRBV29-1 combines with J gene TRBJ2-3; D uncertain. The CDR3 totals 13 residues. Germline-derived CDR1 and CDR2 are SQVTM and ANQGSEA. The V end lost 3 bases, the J end lost 5 bases, and 12 bases lay between the germline ends. CDR3 amino acids: CSVDDPAVDTQYF. CDR3 nucleotides: TGCAGCGTTGATGACCCCGCGGTAGATACGCAGTATTTT.

The chain couples TRBV2 to TRBJ1-1; unclear D gene. Trimming removed 5 bases from V and 6 bases from J, with 10 bases in between. The length of the CDR3 is 12 residues. The germline CDR1 and CDR2 sequences are SNHLY and FYNNEI. The CDR3, as DNA: TGTGCCAGCAGTTTTACTAGGGCTGAAGCTTTCTTT. It yields the protein CASSFTRAEAFF. The full variable domain, in which reference TRBV2 and TRBJ1-1 provide the parts outside the CDR3, is EPEVTQTPSHQVTQMGQEVILRCVPISNHLYFYWYRQILGQKVEFLVSFYNNEISEKSEIFDDQFSVERPDGSNFTLKIRSTKLEDSAMYFCASSFTRAEAFFGQGTRLTVV.

The chain recombines TRBV23-1 with TRBJ2-5, with a weak D call TRBD1 (5 bases). TRBV23-1 is an ORF; its function is uncertain. CDR3 size: 13 residues. The V end was cut by 4 bases, the J end by 3 bases, with 9 bases between. Here the CDR3 reads CASSPGLEETQYF. CDR3 nucleotide sequence: TGCGCCAGCAGTCCAGGGTTGGAAGAGACCCAGTACTTC.

The V call is TRBV4-2, the J call TRBJ1-3, with 7 bases lining up with TRBD1. Germline V gene sequence: CDR1 LGHNA, CDR2 YNFKEQ. Trimming took 2 bases from V and 0 from J; bases not matched to a gene: 4. The CDR3 has 16 residues. In nucleotides, the CDR3 is TGTGCCAGCAGCCAATGGACAGGTGGCTCTGGAAACACCATATATTTT. This encodes CASSQWTGGSGNTIYF.

In regard to this clone: Germline is not matched at one junction end, which may reflect a read error. This rearrangement joins TRBV5-5 to TRBJ2-7; 7 bases line up with TRBD1. The CDR3 has 14 residues. Germline CDR1 SGHKS, CDR2 YYEKEE (reference sequence). DNA of the CDR3: TGTGCCAGCGGCTCGGGACAGTCTATCTACGAGCAGTTGTTC. Translated: CASGSGQSIYEQLF.

V and J are TRBV21-1 and TRBJ2-2; TRBD2, the D gene given by the table, was not confirmed from the DNA. TRBV21-1 is given as a pseudogene. The CDR3 loop spans 20 amino acids. The CDR3 bases are TGTGCCAGCAGCAAAGGACGGGAGGGGACTAGCCCCACGAACACCGGGGAGCTGTTTTTT. The encoded protein is CASSKGREGTSPTNTGELFF.

The rearrangement joins TRBV28 to TRBJ2-3; D is unresolved. V was cut by 10 bases and J by 2 bases, with 16 bases left in between. The CDR3 contains 14 residues. CDR1 and CDR2 (germline): MDHEN, SYDVKM. The CDR3: CATHPSEPTDTQYF. The CDR3 region has the DNA TGTGCCACTCACCCCTCGGAGCCCACAGATACGCAGTATTTT.

This chain links TRBV5-1 with TRBJ1-2, with 9 positions matching TRBD1. Germline loops: CDR1 SGHRS, CDR2 YFSETQ. This CDR3 spans 14 amino acids. V dropped 5 bases and J dropped 8; count of bases not matched to a gene: 10. CDR3 sequence (DNA): TGCGCCAGCAGGTTCCCGGGACAGGGTGGCGGCTACACCTTC. Translated: CASRFPGQGGGYTF.

The CDR3 reads CASSGRTGGMGTEAFF. In DNA, the CDR3 is TGTGCCAGCAGCGGGAGGACAGGGGGCATGGGGACTGAAGCTTTCTTT. J is TRBJ1-1 and V is TRBV9; 11 nucleotides align to TRBD1. J was trimmed by 5 bases and V by 3 bases; bases with no gene match: 9. The CDR3 contains 16 residues. CDR1 and CDR2 (germline): SGDLS, YYNGEE.

V is TRBV2 and J is TRBJ1-5; 10 positions agree with TRBD1. This CDR3 has 15 amino acids. Unmatched junction bases numbered 4, after V lost 2 bases and J lost 6 bases. Germline V lookup: CDR1 SNHLY, CDR2 FYNNEI. CDR3 nucleotide sequence: TGTGCCAGCAGTGAAACGACAGGGGGCATTCAGCCCCAGCATTTT. Amino acids: CASSETTGGIQPQHF.

V usage is TRBV5-1 and J usage is TRBJ2-7; 9 positions match TRBD1. Germline assignment: CDR1 SGHRS and CDR2 YFSETQ. Trimming took 4 bases from V and 7 from J; bases not matched to a gene: 9. CDR3 size: 14 residues. The CDR3 protein is CASSPLQGAGEQYF. The CDR3 DNA reads as TGCGCCAGCAGCCCCCTACAGGGGGCGGGGGAGCAGTACTTC.

This chain connects TRBV28 to TRBJ1-2; TRBD1 is a possible D gene (6 bases). Trimming stripped 5 bases from V and 4 bases from J, with 14 bases between. The CDR3 sequence is 14 residues long. CDR1 is MDHEN and CDR2 is SYDVKM in the germline V gene. The CDR3 sequence: CASSLAGAPYGYTF. CDR3 nucleotide sequence: TGTGCCAGCAGTCTCGCAGGGGCGCCCTATGGCTACACCTTC.

This clone was observed a few times. V and J are TRBV6-5 and TRBJ2-7; D is undetermined. Trimming stripped 10 bases from V and 2 bases from J, with 18 bases between. CDR1 is MNHEY, CDR2 SVGAGI, per germline. The CDR3 loop spans 14 amino acids. CDR3 residues: CATYRDVSPYEQYF. As DNA, the CDR3 is TGTGCCACGTACAGAGACGTATCACCCTACGAGCAGTACTTC.

This chain connects TRBV15 to TRBJ1-1; 10 positions match TRBD1. The CDR3 has 16 residues. J gave up 2 bases and V 0 bases, and 3 bases lay outside the gene matches. Germline V lookup: CDR1 LNHNV, CDR2 YYDKDF (reference sequence). CDR3 region: CATSRDRDRGNTEAFF. The CDR3 bases are TGTGCCACCAGCAGAGACCGGGACAGGGGAAACACTGAAGCTTTCTTT. The full variable domain, rest sourced from reference TRBV15 and TRBJ1-1, is DAMVIQNPRYQVTQFGKPVTLSCSQTLNHNVMYWYQQKSSQAPKLLFHYYDKDFNNEADTPDNFQSRRPNTSFCFLDIRSPGLGDTAMYLCATSRDRDRGNTEAFFGQGTRLTVV.

In its sample, this clone was seen once. This rearrangement joins TRBV6-1 to TRBJ1-1, with D perhaps matching TRBD1 (5 bases). The V gene's germline CDR1 is MNHNS and CDR2 SASEGT. This CDR3 contains 13 residues. V gave up 6 bases and J gave up 1 base, with 9 bases separating them. CDR3 nucleotide sequence: TGTGCCAGCAGGGACCAGGGGAACACTGAAGCTTTCTTT. Amino acids: CASRDQGNTEAFF.

The chain is built from TRBV6-5 and TRBJ1-3, with D hard to call. CDR1 MNHEY and CDR2 SVGAGI come from the germline V gene. Trimming stripped 5 bases from V and 0 bases from J, with 8 bases between. CDR3 size: 14 residues. The CDR3 loop is CASSRVSSGNTIYF. The CDR3 bases are TGTGCCAGCAGTCGAGTTAGCTCTGGAAACACCATATATTTT.

The genes are TRBV15 and TRBJ2-3, with 8 bases that match TRBD2. In germline, CDR1 is LNHNV, CDR2 YYDKDF (reference sequence). This CDR3 is 15 amino acids long. J was trimmed by 4 bases and V by 8 bases; bases with no gene match: 11. The CDR3 loop is CATQTGGGLPDTQYF. The CDR3 bases are TGTGCCACCCAGACCGGGGGGGGGCTACCAGATACGCAGTATTTT.